This T cell receptor beta chain comes out of a study of cytomegalovirus exposure and HLA in healthy donors. Study-level results: Most sequenced TCRs were rare (though some public TCRs occurred in many donors). Cytomegalovirus association was listed for about 160 TCR beta chains. HLA alleles were associated with 16,951 TCR beta sequences in a later analysis at 0.05 false discovery rate. In a later analysis, TCR association rates varied by HLA locus: DRB1 most, HLA-C fewest.

The germline V gene encodes CDR1 MNHEY and CDR2 SVGAGI. V lost 0 bases, J lost 12 bases, and 9 bases stayed unmatched. This CDR3 is built from 16 residues. With 60 Vbeta and 13 Jbeta primers, the PCR was carried out. Profiled with immunoSEQ multiplex PCR; TCRdb holds only in-frame clones, not every one. The sample includes about 120,000 clones, more than 80% seen only once; the top ten take 1.5% to 2%. With regard to this clone: The antigen remains unidentified.

This chain joins TRBV6-5 and TRBJ2-1, with 12 positions matching TRBD2. This TCR derives from a man aged 40-49 years in good health and CMV-seronegative. The sequenced sample was PBMCs. The CDR3 DNA reads TGTGCCAGCAGTTACTCGATACTAGCGGGGGGAAGTGGGCAGTTCTTC. The encoded protein is CASSYSILAGGSGQFF.